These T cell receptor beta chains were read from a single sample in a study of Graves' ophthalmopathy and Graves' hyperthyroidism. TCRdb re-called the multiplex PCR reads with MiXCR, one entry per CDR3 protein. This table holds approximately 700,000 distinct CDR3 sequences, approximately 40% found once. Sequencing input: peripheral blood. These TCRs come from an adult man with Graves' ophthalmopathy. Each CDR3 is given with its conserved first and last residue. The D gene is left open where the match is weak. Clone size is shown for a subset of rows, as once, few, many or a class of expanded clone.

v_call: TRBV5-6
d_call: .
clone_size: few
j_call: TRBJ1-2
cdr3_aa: CASSLDLGRGLDPHIF
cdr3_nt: TGTGCCAGCAGCTTGGATCTCGGAAGGGGCCTTGACCCACACATCTTC

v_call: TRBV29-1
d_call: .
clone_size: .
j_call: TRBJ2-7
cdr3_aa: CSLEQGYEQYF
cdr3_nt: TGCAGCTTGGAGCAGGGCTACGAGCAGTACTTC

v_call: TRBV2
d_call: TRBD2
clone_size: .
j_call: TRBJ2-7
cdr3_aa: CASRDGTSGYYEQYF
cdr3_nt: TGTGCCAGCAGGGACGGGACTAGCGGATATTACGAGCAGTACTTC

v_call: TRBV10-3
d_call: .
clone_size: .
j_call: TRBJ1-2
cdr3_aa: CAISYSIGGSSYTF
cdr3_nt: TGTGCCATCAGTTACTCGATTGGGGGAAGTAGCTACACCTTC

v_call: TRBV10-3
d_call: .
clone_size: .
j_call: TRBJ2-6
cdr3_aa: CASSPALSGANVLTF
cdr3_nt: TGTGCCAGCAGCCCTGCGCTCTCTGGGGCCAACGTCCTGACTTTC

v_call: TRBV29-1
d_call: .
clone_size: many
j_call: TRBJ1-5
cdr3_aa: CSVGGADNQPQHF
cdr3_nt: TGCAGCGTTGGGGGGGCCGATAATCAGCCCCAGCATTTT

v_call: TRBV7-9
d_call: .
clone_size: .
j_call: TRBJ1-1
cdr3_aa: CASREGAGRNTEAFF
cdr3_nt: TGTGCCAGCAGGGAAGGGGCAGGGAGGAACACTGAAGCTTTCTTT

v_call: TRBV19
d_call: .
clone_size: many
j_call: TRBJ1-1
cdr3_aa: CASRLSTNTEAFF
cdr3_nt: TGTGCCAGTAGACTCTCGACGAACACTGAAGCTTTCTTT

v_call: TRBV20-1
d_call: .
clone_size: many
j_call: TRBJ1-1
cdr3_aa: CSARGQGLPFF
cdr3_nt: TGCAGTGCTAGAGGGCAGGGGCTTCCTTTCTTT

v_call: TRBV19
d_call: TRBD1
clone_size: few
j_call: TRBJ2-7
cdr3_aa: CASSRLKPGQGGHEQYF
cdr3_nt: TGTGCCAGTAGTAGACTGAAACCGGGACAGGGAGGGCACGAGCAGTACTTC

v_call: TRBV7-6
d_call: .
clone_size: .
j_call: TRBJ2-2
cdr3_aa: CASSLDFVVNTGELFF
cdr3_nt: TGTGCCAGCAGCTTAGACTTCGTTGTGAACACCGGGGAGCTGTTTTTT

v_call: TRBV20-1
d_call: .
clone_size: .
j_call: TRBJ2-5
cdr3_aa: CSATLPWGGMRGEETQYF
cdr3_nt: TGCAGTGCCACTCTCCCTTGGGGCGGGATGCGTGGGGAAGAGACCCAGTACTTC

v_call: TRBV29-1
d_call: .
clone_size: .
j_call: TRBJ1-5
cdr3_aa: CSVVVNSNQPQHF
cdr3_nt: TGCAGCGTTGTCGTAAATAGCAATCAGCCCCAGCATTTT

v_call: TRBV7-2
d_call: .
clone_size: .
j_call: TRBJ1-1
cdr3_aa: CASSPDSSNTEAFF
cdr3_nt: TGTGCCAGCAGCCCGGACAGCTCGAACACTGAAGCTTTCTTT

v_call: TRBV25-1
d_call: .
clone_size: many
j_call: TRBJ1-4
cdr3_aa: CASSGQGEKLFF
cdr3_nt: TGTGCCAGCAGTGGGCAGGGAGAAAAACTGTTTTTT

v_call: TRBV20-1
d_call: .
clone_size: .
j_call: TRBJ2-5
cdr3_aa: CSAAGTAQETQYF
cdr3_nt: TGCAGTGCGGCCGGGACTGCGCAAGAGACCCAGTACTTC

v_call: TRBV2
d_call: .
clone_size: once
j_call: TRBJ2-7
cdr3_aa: CASRMDPAGYEQYF
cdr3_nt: TGTGCCAGTAGAATGGACCCCGCGGGCTACGAGCAGTACTTC